This T cell receptor (beta chain) was captured by sequencing in a study of blood T cell repertoires in COVID-19 (dated by TCRdb to the early 2020s). General notes on the study: Samples covering the acute and convalescent phases of COVID-19 were provided by collaborators in the United States, Italy and Spain. A freely available public database, intended as a resource for researchers studying the immune response to SARS-CoV-2, is where the repertoires were released. Sample metadata almost always included a de-identified subject ID, COVID-19 status, age in years and sex. Deeply sampled blood TCRbeta repertoires from subjects exposed to, actively infected with, or recovered from COVID-19 were included in the dataset. The samples were drawn from two sources: the first 160 participants of the ongoing ImmuneRACE study, and over 1,000 subjects contributed by 6 global collaborators. Where available, HLA class I and class II types were taken from metadata supplied by the sample provider and were not determined by assay-based typing. The material from the prospective study consisted of cDNA or gDNA derived from T cells, B-cell-depleted T cells, or PBMCs.

Enrolling through a virtual design, the prospective study's participants ranged in age from about 18 to 100 years and lived across about two dozen United States geographic areas. To assign participants to cohorts, the prospective study relied on clinical history that participants themselves reported in a screening survey and a study questionnaire. Exposed participants had been in contact, within 2 weeks of entering the study, with a person who had a PCR-confirmed or clinician-diagnosed case of COVID-19. In the prospective study, mobile phlebotomists collected whole blood, serum and a nasopharyngeal or oropharyngeal swab from each participant. Over a roughly 2-month period, participants in the prospective study had the option of providing additional blood draws and questionnaires. Blood samples from the prospective study were shipped frozen or at room temperature prior to DNA extraction. On this clone: It has no known antigen specificity. No base quality information exists; no much larger clone differs at one position.

The research as a whole found: How much clinical and demographic metadata was included differed by source and by participant, and the metadata was provided uncurated.

TCRbeta CDR3 regions were amplified from genomic DNA using the immunoSEQ Assay, a bias-controlled multiplex PCR. For the original study's pipeline: The number of nucleated cells in each sample was estimated by amplification of reference gene primers within the assay. Sequence reads were collapsed and filtered to measure the absolute abundance of every unique TCRbeta CDR3 rearrangement. For each sample, productive Simpson clonality was calculated by taking the square root of Simpson's diversity index across productive rearrangements. The clones in this table, taken by TCRdb from immuneACCESS, are in-frame only. Not every clone is retained; where verified, under half of the shortfall comes from an unresolved V gene, and the cause of the rest is unknown. V and J calls plus clone size are reproduced from that table; the DNA served to infer D and trimming. Across this sample there are 250,000 or so clones, with approximately 89% seen only once. The leading ten clones occupy 2.5% to 3% of the sample.

The source of this sequence is a man aged 40-50 years who had been exposed to COVID-19. The sequenced sample consisted of PBMCs or T cells enriched from blood (not recorded which).

The base sequence is TGTGCCATCAGTGAGTGGCAGTTGAACACTGAAGCTTTCTTT. This codes for CAISEWQLNTEAFF. Recombination joined TRBV10-3 with TRBJ1-1; the D gene cannot be named for sure. Taken from cysteine to phenylalanine, the CDR3 has 14 residues. Of all the DNA, just the CDR3 is kept, 42 bases in frame from base 1. Sequences ENHRY (CDR1) and SYGVKD (CDR2) are obtained from the germline V gene. The V and J ends are trimmed by 1 base and 0 bases, leaving 6 bases between them.